This TCR beta chain was sequenced in a study of blood T cells in healthy people across ages. Notes on this clonotype: Its specificity is unknown.

This CDR3 contains 17 residues. Germline V gives CDR1 DFQATT, CDR2 SNEGSKA (reference sequence). V lost 0 bases and J lost 5; bases outside the gene matches: 12. It was with a sample-barcoded 5' primer and a J-beta primer mix that a second PCR of about 6 to 12 cycles was run. A tag from a template-switch adaptor with 12 random nucleotides marked each cDNA molecule. Per-sample output comprised a minimum of 2.5 million paired-end reads containing CDR3. TCRdb called the 5' RACE reads again in MiXCR, with one record for every CDR3 protein. The repertoire has over a million distinct CDR3 sequences, 40% to 50% of them found once; the top ten carry 15% to 20%. Points from the study as a whole: Observed TCR beta diversity per million T cells went down as age went up. This fall followed a roughly linear course with age.

The chain employs TRBV20-1 and TRBJ2-1, with 8 positions matching TRBD2. The origin of this receptor is a woman aged 60-70 years in good health. Material: blood. CDR3 DNA sequence: TGCAGTGCTAGAGACGTGGTGGCGGGGGGAGGCCACAATGAGCAGTTCTTC. It translates to CSARDVVAGGGHNEQFF.